This passage covers 15 T cell receptor beta chains from one sample sequenced in a study of shared clonotypes between healthy human individuals. Profiling relied on immunoSEQ multiplex PCR, and the TCRdb table lists in-frame clones only, not all of them. The sample lists some 2,000,000 clones, roughly 95% occurring once. Sequencing input: naive CD4+ T cells sorted from blood. The sample's subset: CD45RA+ positively selected. The receptors originated from a man between 18 and 29 years old in good health.

Written as DNA, the CDR3 is TGTGCCATCAGTGAGTCGACATCCCAGACTAGCGGGATAGCGAACAATGAGCAGTTCTTC. Its translation: CAISESTSQTSGIANNEQFF. V and J are TRBV10-3 and TRBJ2-1; 11 bases agree with TRBD2. Unmatched junction bases numbered 15, after V lost 0 bases and J lost 5 bases. CDR1 and CDR2 from the germline V gene are ENHRY and SYGVKD. This CDR3 is 20 amino acids long.

This chain connects TRBV7-2 to TRBJ1-1; no reliable D call. With 1 base removed from V and 2 bases from J, the gap between germline ends came to 11 bases. The germline V gene encodes CDR1 SGHTA and CDR2 FQGNSA. This CDR3 spans 15 amino acids. The CDR3 region is CASSLGGSLNTEAFF. The CDR3, as DNA: TGTGCCAGCAGCTTAGGCGGTAGCCTCAACACTGAAGCTTTCTTT.

The V call is TRBV6-1, the J call TRBJ2-7; D unresolved. The length of the CDR3 is 14 residues. Trimming removed 3 bases from V and 2 bases from J, with 11 bases in between. Germline V CDR1 and CDR2: MNHNS, SASEGT. CDR3 nucleotides: TGTGCCAGCAGTGATGCAGGAAGAGCCTACGAGCAGTACTTC. This encodes CASSDAGRAYEQYF.

Only one count was recorded for this clone. The rearrangement joins TRBV5-4 to TRBJ2-7, with 10 bases aligning to TRBD1. The CDR3 extends over 17 amino acids. V gave up 0 bases and J gave up 4 bases; unmatched junction bases: 10. Per germline, CDR1 SGHNT and CDR2 YYREEE (reference sequence). Here the CDR3 DNA reads TGTGCCAGCAGCTTGGCCAGGTCGGGGACAGGGGAATACGAGCAGTACTTC. Translation gives CASSLARSGTGEYEQYF.

This chain links TRBV7-2 with TRBJ2-5, with TRBD2 matching over 13 bases. This CDR3 is built from 17 residues. Germline values: CDR1 SGHTA, CDR2 FQGNSA. With V trimmed by 1 base and J by 1 base, 3 bases remained unmatched. The CDR3 loop is CASSLGRTSGSQETQYF. CDR3 nucleotides: TGTGCCAGCAGCTTAGGTCGGACTAGCGGGAGCCAAGAGACCCAGTACTTC.

The chain joins TRBV6-4 to TRBJ1-5; D may be TRBD1 (5 bases). V was pared by 2 bases and J by 7 bases, with 9 bases between. Germline values: CDR1 MRHNA, CDR2 SNTAGT. The CDR3 contains 13 residues. The CDR3 nucleotides read TGTGCCAGCAGTGACGAGGAGGGGCAGCCCCAGCATTTT. This gives the protein CASSDEEGQPQHF.

V is TRBV9 and J is TRBJ2-5, with D tentatively TRBD2 (5 bases). Between the trimmed V and J ends, which lost 4 bases and 4 bases, there was a span of 14 bases. The length of the CDR3 is 14 residues. Germline CDR1 and CDR2: SGDLS and YYNGEE. The CDR3 sequence: CASSPQLERETQYF. The DNA of the CDR3 is TGTGCCAGCAGCCCGCAACTAGAACGAGAGACCCAGTACTTC.

This CDR3 is CASSRDRVEANEKLFF. DNA of the CDR3: TGTGCCAGCAGCCGGGACAGGGTGGAAGCTAATGAAAAACTGTTTTTT. The chain couples TRBV11-2 to TRBJ1-4, with 9 bases identical to TRBD1. Germline V lookup: CDR1 SGHAT, CDR2 FQNNGV. This CDR3 region has 16 residues. J was trimmed by 3 bases and V by 5 bases; bases with no gene match: 7.

The chain links TRBV18 to TRBJ1-2; D is perhaps TRBD1 (5 bases). This CDR3 contains 14 residues. Germline V CDR1 and CDR2: KGHSH, LQKENI. V lost 5 bases, J lost 0 bases, and 10 bases lay in between. The CDR3 nucleotides are TGTGCCAGCTCATCACAGGATTCTAACTATGGCTACACCTTC. Residues: CASSSQDSNYGYTF.

The V and J genes are TRBV7-6 and TRBJ2-2; tentatively, D is TRBD2 (5 bases). V was cut by 1 base and J by 6 bases, with 6 bases left in between. The CDR3 spans 13 residues. CDR1 is SGHVS, CDR2 FNYEAQ, per germline. Here the CDR3 reads CASSLVEAGELFF. The DNA for the CDR3 is TGTGCCAGCAGCTTAGTGGAGGCCGGGGAGCTGTTTTTT.

J is TRBJ1-2 and V is TRBV6-1; D possibly corresponds to TRBD1 (6 bases). This CDR3 is built from 14 residues. CDR1 MNHNS and CDR2 SASEGT come from the germline V gene. The V end was cut by 0 bases, the J end by 6 bases, with 11 bases between. The CDR3 sequence is CASSEAWAGDGYTF. The CDR3, as DNA: TGTGCCAGCAGTGAAGCGTGGGCAGGGGATGGCTACACCTTC.

The chain recombines TRBV7-2 with TRBJ2-4; TRBD2 matches at 13 bases. This CDR3 contains 16 residues. Germline values: CDR1 SGHTA, CDR2 FQGNSA. Trimming at V came to 4 bases and at J to 1 base, leaving 1 base not matched to a gene. DNA of the CDR3: TGTGCCAGCAGCTGGACTAGCGGGAGCGCCAAAAACATTCAGTACTTC. Its translation is CASSWTSGSAKNIQYF.

The rearrangement links TRBV28 to TRBJ1-2; 7 bases are shared with TRBD1. The germline V gene encodes CDR1 MDHEN and CDR2 SYDVKM. V was clipped by 4 bases and J by 4 bases; unmatched bases: 6. This CDR3 comprises 14 residues. CDR3 protein: CASSSQQGRYGYTF. CDR3 nucleotide sequence: TGTGCCAGCAGTTCTCAACAGGGGCGCTATGGCTACACCTTC.

V is TRBV7-9 and J is TRBJ2-5; the D gene is possibly TRBD2 (5 bases). Germline V gene lookup returns CDR1 SEHNR and CDR2 FQNEAQ (reference sequence). Trimming removed 5 bases at V and 1 base at J, with 17 bases between. This CDR3 comprises 16 residues. The CDR3 DNA is TGTGCCAGCAGCCAAGGCCCTAGCTTGGCCCAAGAGACCCAGTACTTC. Residues: CASSQGPSLAQETQYF.

The rearrangement joins TRBV12-2 to TRBJ2-5; TRBD2 is the table's D call and was not checked against the DNA. TRBV12-2 is recorded as a pseudogene. CDR3 length equals 16 residues. The CDR3 DNA follows: TGTGCAAGTCGCATCGACGGACTAGCGGGGAAAGAGACCCAGTACTTC. Translation: CASRIDGLAGKETQYF.